Many counts were recorded for the clone carrying this T cell receptor (beta chain). Its cognate antigen is unknown. Germline V lookup: CDR1 MDHEN, CDR2 SYDVKM. Trimming took 4 bases from V and 2 from J; bases not matched to a gene: 3. This CDR3 is 15 amino acids long. These data are taken from a study of T cell repertoires in cytomegalovirus infection. Study details: The authors relied on CMV epitopes, both recently identified HLA-C-restricted and well-studied HLA-B-restricted. CMV infection and matching HLA type were both indicated by public TCR beta signatures.

Using its own MiXCR run on the reads, TCRdb lists one record per CDR3 protein. Altogether some 480,000 distinct CDR3 sequences are present, roughly 34% being singletons, with the ten largest covering 15% to 20%. Study outcomes and limitations: The ex vivo response was dominated by HLA-C-restricted CMV-specific TCR beta clonotypes. Carriage of CMV together with the relevant HLA was identifiable through cumulative public TCR beta family frequency.

Sample: cultured PBMCs, taken from culture after CMV antigen stimulation. This TCR was sampled from a human donor in good health (CMV status not recorded). Some clones in this sample may be carry-over from other donors' samples. V is TRBV28 and J is TRBJ1-1; 11 bases line up with TRBD1. CDR3 in amino acids: CASSWGTGGNTEAFF. The CDR3 coding sequence is TGTGCCAGCAGTTGGGGGACAGGGGGAAACACTGAAGCTTTCTTT.